One and the same sample provided the 4 T cell receptor beta chains below, sequenced in a study of lymphopenia after photon versus proton radiotherapy. The assay was immunoSEQ multiplex PCR, and TCRdb's table has in-frame clones only and misses some. The table shows about 50,000 clones, with 92% occurring only once. The source material was peripheral blood, sampled from a patient treated with photon-based radiotherapy. These receptors were obtained from a woman between 35 and 50 years old with cholangiocarcinoma.

The chain recombines TRBV7-3 with TRBJ2-3, with TRBD2 matching over 11 bases. This CDR3 contains 17 residues. Germline V gene sequence: CDR1 SGHTA, CDR2 FQGTGA. After removal of 6 bases from V and 2 bases from J, the junction contained 10 bases not matched to a gene. The CDR3 spells CASRNLGTSGITDTQYF. CDR3 bases: TGTGCCAGCAGGAACCTGGGGACTAGCGGTATCACAGATACGCAGTATTTT.

V gene TRBV6-1 combines with J gene TRBJ2-5; D is unresolved. Trimming stripped 6 bases from V and 2 bases from J, with 13 bases between. The CDR3 runs to 14 residues. The germline V gene has CDR1 MNHNS and CDR2 SASEGT. CDR3 DNA sequence: TGTGCCAGCAGCCGAATGGGCTTACAAGAGACCCAGTACTTC. Its protein is CASSRMGLQETQYF.

This clone was observed once. The rearrangement links TRBV5-1 to TRBJ2-2; D perhaps matches TRBD1 (5 bases). Between the trimmed V and J ends, which lost 4 bases and 3 bases, there was a span of 22 bases. The CDR3 consists of 18 residues. Germline V gene lookup returns CDR1 SGHRS and CDR2 YFSETQ. CDR3 in amino acids: CASSPAKSDRAYTGELFF. CDR3 sequence (DNA): TGCGCCAGCAGCCCCGCAAAGAGCGACAGAGCCTACACCGGGGAGCTGTTTTTT.

The chain carries TRBV30 and TRBJ1-2; D unresolved. CDR1 and CDR2 (germline): GTSNPN, SVGIG (reference sequence). This CDR3 is 13 amino acids long. Trimming cost V 4 bases and J 0 bases, with 9 bases left between them. CDR3 region: CAWNPTANYGYTF. In DNA form, the CDR3 reads TGTGCCTGGAACCCCACGGCTAACTATGGCTACACCTTC.